This T cell receptor (beta chain) originates from a study of CD8+ T cells in alopecia areata. Sample treatment: oral pan-JAK inhibitor, 5-10 mg twice daily. Trimming removed 6 bases from V and 7 bases from J, with 12 bases in between. CDR1 DFQATT and CDR2 SNEGSKA come from the germline V gene (reference sequence). The CDR3 has 11 amino acids. RNA was extracted and reverse transcribed into cDNA as the sequencing template. Sequencing was performed with immunoSEQ multiplex PCR; in TCRdb, only in-frame clones are kept and a portion is missing. This table has around 200,000 clones, around three fifths appearing once.

The chain has TRBV20-1 and TRBJ1-2; a possible D gene is TRBD1 (6 bases). The sequence was obtained from a human donor with alopecia areata. The source was CD4+ T cells sorted from blood, collected at week 4, from a patient treated with tofacitinib. This CDR3 is CSAPGVAGYTF. In DNA form, the CDR3 reads TGCAGTGCCCCAGGGGTCGCTGGCTACACCTTC.